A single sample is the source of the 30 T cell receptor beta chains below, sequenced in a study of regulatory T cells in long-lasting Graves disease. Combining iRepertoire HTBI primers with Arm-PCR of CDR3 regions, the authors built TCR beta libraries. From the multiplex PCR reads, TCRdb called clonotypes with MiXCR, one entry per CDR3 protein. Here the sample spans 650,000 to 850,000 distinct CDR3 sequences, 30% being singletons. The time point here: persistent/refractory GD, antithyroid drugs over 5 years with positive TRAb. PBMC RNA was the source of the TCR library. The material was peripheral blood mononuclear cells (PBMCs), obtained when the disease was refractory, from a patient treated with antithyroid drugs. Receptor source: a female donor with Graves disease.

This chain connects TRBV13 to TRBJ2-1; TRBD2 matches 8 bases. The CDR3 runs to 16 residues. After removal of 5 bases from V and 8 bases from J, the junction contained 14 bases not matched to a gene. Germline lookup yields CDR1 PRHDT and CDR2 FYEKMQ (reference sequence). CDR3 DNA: TGTGCCAGCAGCGTGTGGGGACTAGAGGGGGATTATGAGCAGTTCTTC. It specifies CASSVWGLEGDYEQFF. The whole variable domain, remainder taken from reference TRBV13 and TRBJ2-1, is AAGVIQSPRHLIKEKRETATLKCYPIPRHDTVYWYQQGPGQDPQFLISFYEKMQSDKGSIPDRFSAQQFSDYHSELNMSSLELGDSALYFCASSVWGLEGDYEQFFGPGTRLTVL.

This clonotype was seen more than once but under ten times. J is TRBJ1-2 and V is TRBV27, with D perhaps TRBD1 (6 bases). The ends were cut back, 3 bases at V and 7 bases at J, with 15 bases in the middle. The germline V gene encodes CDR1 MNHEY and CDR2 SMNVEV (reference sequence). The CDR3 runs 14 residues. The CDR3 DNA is TGTGCCAGCAGTTTGCTGGGGGCGAGTCCTGGCTACACCTTC. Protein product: CASSLLGASPGYTF.

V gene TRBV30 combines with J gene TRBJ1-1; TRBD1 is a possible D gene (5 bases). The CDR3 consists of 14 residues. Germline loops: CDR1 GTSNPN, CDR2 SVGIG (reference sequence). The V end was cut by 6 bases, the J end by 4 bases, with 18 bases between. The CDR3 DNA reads TGTGCCTGCCGTACCAGGGTCGTTGGCACTGAAGCTTTCTTT. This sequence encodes CACRTRVVGTEAFF.

CDR3 region: CASSSWDGIRELFF. The CDR3 nucleotides are TGTGCCAGCAGCTCGTGGGACGGCATCCGGGAGCTGTTTTTT. This chain connects TRBV27 to TRBJ2-2, with D possibly called TRBD1 or TRBD2 (5 bases each). V was clipped by 6 bases and J by 9 bases, with 17 bases between them. CDR3 length: 14 residues. Per the germline V gene, CDR1 is MNHEY and CDR2 is SMNVEV (reference sequence).

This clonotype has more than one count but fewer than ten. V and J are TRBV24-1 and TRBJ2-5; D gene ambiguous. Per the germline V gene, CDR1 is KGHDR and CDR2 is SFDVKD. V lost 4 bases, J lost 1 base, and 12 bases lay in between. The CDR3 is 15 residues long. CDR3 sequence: CATSDPTGPQETQYF. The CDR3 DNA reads TGTGCCACCAGTGACCCAACCGGGCCCCAAGAGACCCAGTACTTC.

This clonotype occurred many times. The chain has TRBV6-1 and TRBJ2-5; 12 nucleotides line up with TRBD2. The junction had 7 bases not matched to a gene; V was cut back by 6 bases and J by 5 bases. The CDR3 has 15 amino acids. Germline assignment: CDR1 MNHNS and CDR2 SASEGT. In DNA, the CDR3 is TGTGCCAGCAGAATGACTAGCGGGAGTTTGGAGACCCAGTACTTC. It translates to CASRMTSGSLETQYF.

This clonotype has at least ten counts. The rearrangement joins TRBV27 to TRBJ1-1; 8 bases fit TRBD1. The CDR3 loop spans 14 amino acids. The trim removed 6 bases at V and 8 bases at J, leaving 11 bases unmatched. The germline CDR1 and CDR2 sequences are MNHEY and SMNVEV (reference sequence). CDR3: CASRGQGGLGEAFF. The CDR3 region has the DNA TGTGCCAGCAGAGGACAGGGCGGTTTGGGGGAAGCTTTCTTT.

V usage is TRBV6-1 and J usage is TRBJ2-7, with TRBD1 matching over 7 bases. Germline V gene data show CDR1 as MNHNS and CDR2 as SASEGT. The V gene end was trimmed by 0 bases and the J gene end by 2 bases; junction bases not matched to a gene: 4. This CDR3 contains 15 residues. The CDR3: CASSEAGRGTYEQYF. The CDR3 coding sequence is TGTGCCAGCAGTGAAGCGGGCAGGGGGACCTACGAGCAGTACTTC.

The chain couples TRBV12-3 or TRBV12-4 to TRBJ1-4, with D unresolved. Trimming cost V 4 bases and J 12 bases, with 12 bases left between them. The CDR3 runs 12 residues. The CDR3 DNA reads TGTGCCAGCAGTTCGGGCTCGTCGGAACTGTTTTTT. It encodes CASSSGSSELFF.

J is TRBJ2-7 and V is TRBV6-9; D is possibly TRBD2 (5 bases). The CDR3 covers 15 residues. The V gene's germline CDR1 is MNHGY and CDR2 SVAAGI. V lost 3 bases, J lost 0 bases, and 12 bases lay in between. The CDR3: CASSYAGASSYEQYF. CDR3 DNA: TGTGCCAGCAGTTACGCGGGCGCCAGCTCCTACGAGCAGTACTTC.

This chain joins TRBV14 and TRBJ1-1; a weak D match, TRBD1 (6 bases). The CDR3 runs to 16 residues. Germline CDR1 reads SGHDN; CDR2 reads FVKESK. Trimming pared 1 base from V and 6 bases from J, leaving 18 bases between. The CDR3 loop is CASSQGPLGGSAEAFF. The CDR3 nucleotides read TGTGCCAGCAGCCAAGGGCCCCTAGGGGGAAGCGCTGAAGCTTTCTTT.

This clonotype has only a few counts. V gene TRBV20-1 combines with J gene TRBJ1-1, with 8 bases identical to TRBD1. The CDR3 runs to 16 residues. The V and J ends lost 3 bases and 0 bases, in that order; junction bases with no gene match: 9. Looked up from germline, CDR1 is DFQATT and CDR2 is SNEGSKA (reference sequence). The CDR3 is CSASPQGAFLNTEAFF. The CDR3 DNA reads TGCAGTGCTAGCCCCCAGGGGGCGTTTTTGAACACTGAAGCTTTCTTT.

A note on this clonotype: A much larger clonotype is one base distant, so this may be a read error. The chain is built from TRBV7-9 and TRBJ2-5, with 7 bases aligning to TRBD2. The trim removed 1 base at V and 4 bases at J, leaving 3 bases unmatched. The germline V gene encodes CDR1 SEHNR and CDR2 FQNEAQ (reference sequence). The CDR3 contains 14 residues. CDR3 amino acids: CASSLGSGPETQYF. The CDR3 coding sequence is TGTGCCAGCAGCTTAGGTAGCGGGCCAGAGACCCAGTACTTC. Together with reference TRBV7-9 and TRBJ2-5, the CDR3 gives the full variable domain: DTGVSQNPRHKITKRGQNVTFRCDPISEHNRLYWYRQTLGQGPEFLTYFQNEAQLEKSRLLSDRFSAERPKGSFSTLEIQRTEQGDSAMYLCASSLGSGPETQYFGPGTRLLVL.

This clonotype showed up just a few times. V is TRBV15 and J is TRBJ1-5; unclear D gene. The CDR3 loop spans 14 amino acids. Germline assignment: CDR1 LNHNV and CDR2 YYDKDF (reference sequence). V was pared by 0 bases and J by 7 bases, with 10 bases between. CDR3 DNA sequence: TGTGCCACCAGCAGAGACGCCGGGCACCAGCCCCAGCATTTT. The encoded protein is CATSRDAGHQPQHF. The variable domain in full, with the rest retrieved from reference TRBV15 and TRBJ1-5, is DAMVIQNPRYQVTQFGKPVTLSCSQTLNHNVMYWYQQKSSQAPKLLFHYYDKDFNNEADTPDNFQSRRPNTSFCFLDIRSPGLGDTAMYLCATSRDAGHQPQHFGDGTRLSIL.

The CDR3 loop is CASSYLLGDYGYTF. As DNA, the CDR3 is TGTGCCAGCAGTTACTTATTGGGGGACTATGGCTACACCTTC. The J gene is TRBJ1-2, the V gene TRBV6-2 or TRBV6-3; D perhaps matches TRBD1 (5 bases). V gave up 1 base and J gave up 3 bases, with 9 bases separating them. This CDR3 has 14 residues. Germline CDR1 is MNHEY and CDR2 is SVGEGT.

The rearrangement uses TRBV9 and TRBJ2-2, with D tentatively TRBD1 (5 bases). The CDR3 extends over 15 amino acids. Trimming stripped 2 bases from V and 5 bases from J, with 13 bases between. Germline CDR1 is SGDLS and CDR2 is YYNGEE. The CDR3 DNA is TGTGCCAGCAGCGTGCAGGGAAGGGGAACCGGGGAGCTGTTTTTT. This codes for CASSVQGRGTGELFF.

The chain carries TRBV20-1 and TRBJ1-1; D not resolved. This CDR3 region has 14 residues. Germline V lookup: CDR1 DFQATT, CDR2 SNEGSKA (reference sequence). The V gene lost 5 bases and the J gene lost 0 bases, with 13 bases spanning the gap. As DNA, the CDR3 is TGCAGTGCTCCCCGTCGCTCTTTGAACACTGAAGCTTTCTTT. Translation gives CSAPRRSLNTEAFF.

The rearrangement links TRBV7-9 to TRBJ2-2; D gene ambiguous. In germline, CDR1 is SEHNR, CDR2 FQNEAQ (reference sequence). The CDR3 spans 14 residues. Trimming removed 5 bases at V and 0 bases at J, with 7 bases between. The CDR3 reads CASSQNSNTGELFF. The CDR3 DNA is TGTGCCAGCAGCCAGAACTCGAACACCGGGGAGCTGTTTTTT.

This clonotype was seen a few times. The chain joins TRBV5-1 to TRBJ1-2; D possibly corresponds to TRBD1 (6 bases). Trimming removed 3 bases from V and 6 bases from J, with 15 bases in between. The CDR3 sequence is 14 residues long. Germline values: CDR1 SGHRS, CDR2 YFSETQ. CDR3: CASSSTGAGDGYTF. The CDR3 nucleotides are TGCGCCAGCAGCTCGACGGGGGCAGGCGATGGCTACACCTTC.

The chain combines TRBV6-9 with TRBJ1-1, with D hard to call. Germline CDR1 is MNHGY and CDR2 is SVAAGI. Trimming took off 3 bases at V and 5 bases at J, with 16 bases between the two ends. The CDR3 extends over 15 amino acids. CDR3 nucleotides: TGTGCCAGCAGTTACCGGGAAACCGAGGTTACTGAAGCTTTCTTT. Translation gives CASSYRETEVTEAFF.

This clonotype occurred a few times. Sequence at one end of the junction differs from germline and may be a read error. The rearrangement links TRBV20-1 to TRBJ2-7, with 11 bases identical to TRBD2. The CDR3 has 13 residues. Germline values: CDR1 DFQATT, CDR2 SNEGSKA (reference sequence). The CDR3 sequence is CSSTSGSSYKQYF. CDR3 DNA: TGCAGCAGCACTAGCGGGAGCTCCTACAAGCAGTACTTC.

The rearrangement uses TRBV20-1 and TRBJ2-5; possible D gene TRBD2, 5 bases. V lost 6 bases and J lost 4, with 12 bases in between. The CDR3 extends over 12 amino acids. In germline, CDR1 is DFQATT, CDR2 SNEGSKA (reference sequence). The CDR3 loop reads CSAISGRETQYF. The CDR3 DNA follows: TGCAGTGCCATATCGGGGAGAGAGACCCAGTACTTC.

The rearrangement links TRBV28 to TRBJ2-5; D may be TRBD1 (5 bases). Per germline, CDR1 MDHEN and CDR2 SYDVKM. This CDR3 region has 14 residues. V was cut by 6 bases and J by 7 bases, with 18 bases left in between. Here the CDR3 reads CASSPARGQRTQYF. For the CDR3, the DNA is TGTGCCAGCAGCCCCGCAAGGGGCCAGAGGACCCAGTACTTC.

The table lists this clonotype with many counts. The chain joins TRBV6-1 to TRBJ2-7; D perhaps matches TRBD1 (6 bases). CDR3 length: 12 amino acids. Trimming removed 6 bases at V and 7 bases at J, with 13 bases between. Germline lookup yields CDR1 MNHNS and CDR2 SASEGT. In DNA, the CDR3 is TGTGCCAGCAGGAACCCCGGGACAGAGCAGTACTTC. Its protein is CASRNPGTEQYF.

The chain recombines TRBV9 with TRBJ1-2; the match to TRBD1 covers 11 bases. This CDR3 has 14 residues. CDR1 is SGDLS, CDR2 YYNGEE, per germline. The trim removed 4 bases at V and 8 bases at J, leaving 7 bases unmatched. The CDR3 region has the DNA TGTGCCAGCAGCATCTCGGGACAGGGGGACGGCTACACCTTC. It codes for CASSISGQGDGYTF.

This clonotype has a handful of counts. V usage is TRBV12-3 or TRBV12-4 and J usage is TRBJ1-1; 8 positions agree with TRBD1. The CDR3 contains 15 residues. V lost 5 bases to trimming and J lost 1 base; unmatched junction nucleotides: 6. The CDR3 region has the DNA TGTGCCAGCAGTAAAGGCAGGGGGCAGAACACTGAAGCTTTCTTT. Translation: CASSKGRGQNTEAFF.

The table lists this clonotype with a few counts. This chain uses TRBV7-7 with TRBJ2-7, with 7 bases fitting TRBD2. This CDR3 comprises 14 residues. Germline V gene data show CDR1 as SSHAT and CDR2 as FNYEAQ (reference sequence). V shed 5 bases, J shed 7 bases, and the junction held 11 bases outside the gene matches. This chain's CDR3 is CASSPGLSSREQYF. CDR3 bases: TGTGCCAGCAGCCCGGGACTATCTTCGCGTGAGCAGTACTTC.

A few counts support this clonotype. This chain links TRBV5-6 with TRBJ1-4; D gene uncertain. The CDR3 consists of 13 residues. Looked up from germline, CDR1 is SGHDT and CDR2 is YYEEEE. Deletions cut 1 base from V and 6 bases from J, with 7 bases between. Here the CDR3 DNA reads TGTGCCAGCAGCTTGAATTGGGATGAAAAACTGTTTTTT. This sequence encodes CASSLNWDEKLFF.

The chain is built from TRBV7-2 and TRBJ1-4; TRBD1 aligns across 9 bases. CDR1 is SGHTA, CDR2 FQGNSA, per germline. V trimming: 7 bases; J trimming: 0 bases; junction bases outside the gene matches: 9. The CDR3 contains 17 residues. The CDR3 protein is CASMRDRVYATNEKLFF. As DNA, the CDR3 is TGTGCCAGCATGCGGGACAGGGTCTACGCAACTAATGAAAAACTGTTTTTT.

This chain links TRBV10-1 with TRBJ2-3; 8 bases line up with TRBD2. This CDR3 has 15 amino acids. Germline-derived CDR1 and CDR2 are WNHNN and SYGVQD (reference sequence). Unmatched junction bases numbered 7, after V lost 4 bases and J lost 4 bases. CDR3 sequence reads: CASSVTSGSSDTQYF. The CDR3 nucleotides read TGCGCCAGCAGTGTAACAAGCGGGAGCTCAGATACGCAGTATTTT.